These 21 T cell receptor beta chains share one sample of origin, sequenced in a study of PD-1 blockade in classical Hodgkin lymphoma. The method was immunoSEQ multiplex PCR; TCRdb's version includes in-frame clones alone and lacks a portion of them. The sample contains around 20,000 clones, about nine tenths of which appear only once. Brentuximab vedotin exposure varied, and every patient relapsed after autologous stem cell transplantation. The starting material was peripheral blood mononuclear cells (PBMCs), obtained before the second cycle of nivolumab. Receptors originate from a human donor with classical Hodgkin lymphoma.

This chain uses TRBV13 with TRBJ2-1; no firm D call. CDR3 length: 14 amino acids. In germline, CDR1 is PRHDT, CDR2 FYEKMQ (reference sequence). V was clipped by 1 base and J by 6 bases, with 10 bases between them. DNA of the CDR3: TGTGCCAGCAGCTTAGTTCATCCGGTCAATGAGCAGTTCTTC. Translated, it gives CASSLVHPVNEQFF.

The V and J genes are TRBV7-9 and TRBJ1-4; D is perhaps TRBD1 (6 bases). V gave up 2 bases and J gave up 8 bases, with 15 bases separating them. The CDR3 runs to 15 residues. Germline CDR1 is SEHNR and CDR2 is FQNEAQ (reference sequence). The CDR3 loop reads CASSLRGAILEKLFF. The CDR3 DNA is TGTGCCAGCAGCTTACGGGGGGCCATACTGGAAAAACTGTTTTTT.

This sequence joins TRBV5-1 and TRBJ1-1; D not certain. There are 17 residues in the CDR3. V shed 2 bases and J shed 1 base, with 18 bases lying between them. In germline, CDR1 is SGHRS, CDR2 YFSETQ. The CDR3 loop reads CASSLVGPTSPNTEAFF. In DNA form, the CDR3 reads TGCGCCAGCAGCTTAGTCGGCCCGACAAGTCCGAACACTGAAGCTTTCTTT.

The chain employs TRBV9 and TRBJ1-1; weak D call: TRBD1 (6 bases). The V and J ends lost 4 bases and 5 bases respectively, with 24 bases between them. Germline-derived CDR1 and CDR2 are SGDLS and YYNGEE. The CDR3 loop spans 17 amino acids. Here the CDR3 DNA reads TGTGCCAGCAGCCCGGGGGCTTCGGATCTCGTGAGGACTGAAGCTTTCTTT. Residues: CASSPGASDLVRTEAFF.

V usage is TRBV2 and J usage is TRBJ2-2; 8 positions agree with TRBD2. This CDR3 comprises 14 residues. Germline V gene lookup returns CDR1 SNHLY and CDR2 FYNNEI. With 3 bases clipped from V and 5 bases from J, the junction kept 2 bases outside the gene matches. CDR3 DNA sequence: TGTGCCAGCAGTGACCAGCGGGGGACCGGGGAGCTGTTTTTT. Protein: CASSDQRGTGELFF.

This clone was seen a handful of times. Distinct nucleotide sequences in the sample also encode this CDR3. The chain couples TRBV5-1 to TRBJ2-5; D assignment may be TRBD1 or TRBD2 (5 bases each). V dropped 0 bases and J dropped 1 base, with 7 bases sitting between them. The germline gives CDR1 SGHRS, CDR2 YFSETQ. The CDR3 is made up of 14 amino acids. CDR3 sequence (DNA): TGCGCCAGCAGCTTGGGGGGGATCCAAGAGACCCAGTACTTC. Protein: CASSLGGIQETQYF.

The chain joins TRBV4-3 to TRBJ1-4; 8 bases agree with TRBD1. Germline assignment: CDR1 LGHNA and CDR2 YSLEER. The ends lost 0 bases at V and 7 bases at J; junction bases unmatched: 7. CDR3 size: 16 residues. CDR3 amino acids: CASSQDRRQGLEKLFF. In nucleotides, the CDR3 is TGCGCCAGCAGCCAAGATCGGCGACAGGGGCTTGAAAAACTGTTTTTT.

The rearrangement links TRBV5-1 to TRBJ1-1, with 7 bases that match TRBD1. CDR1 and CDR2 (germline): SGHRS, YFSETQ. The trim removed 2 bases at V and 0 bases at J, leaving 7 bases unmatched. The CDR3 spans 16 residues. This CDR3 is CASSLQGPVMNTEAFF. CDR3 DNA: TGCGCCAGCAGCTTACAGGGGCCTGTCATGAACACTGAAGCTTTCTTT.

The gene calls are TRBV5-1 and TRBJ2-2, with TRBD1 matching 10 bases. J was trimmed by 2 bases and V by 0 bases; bases with no gene match: 1. From germline, CDR1 is SGHRS and CDR2 YFSETQ. The CDR3 is 16 residues long. The CDR3 DNA sequence: TGCGCCAGCAGCTTGGCGACAGGGGGCAACACCGGGGAGCTGTTTTTT. This translates into CASSLATGGNTGELFF.

The chain uses TRBV6-1 and TRBJ2-3; 9 bases agree with TRBD1. V lost 4 bases and J lost 4; bases outside the gene matches: 6. Germline values: CDR1 MNHNS, CDR2 SASEGT. The CDR3 loop spans 15 amino acids. The CDR3 DNA follows: TGTGCCAGCAGTGGTGGGGGACAGGGAGCAGATACGCAGTATTTT. Translation gives CASSGGGQGADTQYF.

This chain uses TRBV6-1 with TRBJ1-2, with a weak D call TRBD1 (5 bases). The V end lost 2 bases, the J end lost 5 bases, and 12 bases lay between the germline ends. The CDR3 spans 14 residues. CDR1 is MNHNS, CDR2 SASEGT, per germline. The CDR3 here is CASSEKWGIYGYTF. The CDR3 DNA follows: TGTGCCAGCAGTGAAAAATGGGGGATATATGGCTACACCTTC.

This chain uses TRBV14 with TRBJ2-1; unclear D gene. The V and J ends lost 4 bases and 8 bases respectively, with 12 bases between them. Germline CDR1 reads SGHDN; CDR2 reads FVKESK. The CDR3 is 13 amino acids. CDR3 loop: CASSPRPSYEQFF. DNA of the CDR3: TGTGCCAGCAGCCCTCGCCCGAGTTATGAGCAGTTCTTC.

The rearrangement joins TRBV9 to TRBJ2-7, with D perhaps being TRBD1 or TRBD2 (6 bases each). The CDR3 is made up of 15 amino acids. CDR1 is SGDLS, CDR2 YYNGEE, per germline. Trimming left V 0 bases short and J 4 bases short, with 14 bases between. CDR3: CASSVVPGDLYEQYF. In DNA, the CDR3 is TGTGCCAGCAGCGTAGTTCCAGGGGACTTATACGAGCAGTACTTC.

The chain has TRBV11-1 and TRBJ2-7; D tentatively reads TRBD1 or TRBD2 (5 bases each). Trimming removed 4 bases at V and 0 bases at J, with 13 bases between. Germline CDR1 SGHAT, CDR2 FQDESV (reference sequence). The CDR3 spans 15 residues. This chain's CDR3 is CASSYGTGSSYEQYF. Written as DNA, the CDR3 is TGTGCCAGCAGCTACGGGACGGGAAGCTCCTACGAGCAGTACTTC.

J is TRBJ1-4 and V is TRBV5-1; D gene uncertain. This CDR3 has 14 amino acids. Trimming took 1 base from V and 2 from J, leaving 6 bases between them. Germline lookup yields CDR1 SGHRS and CDR2 YFSETQ. The CDR3 region has the DNA TGCGCCAGCAGCTTGATAGATACTAATGAAAAACTGTTTTTT. The encoded protein is CASSLIDTNEKLFF.

This chain uses TRBV5-1 with TRBJ2-7; D may match TRBD1 or TRBD2 (5 bases each). The CDR3 length is 15 residues. Germline-derived CDR1 and CDR2 are SGHRS and YFSETQ. Trimming stripped 2 bases from V and 3 bases from J, with 15 bases between. In nucleotides, the CDR3 is TGCGCCAGCAGCTTTGCAGGCCAGGGACGCTACGAGCAGTACTTC. Translated, it gives CASSFAGQGRYEQYF.

The V gene is TRBV14, the J gene TRBJ2-1, with D perhaps matching TRBD1 or TRBD2 (6 bases each). The CDR3 is 17 amino acids. The V gene's germline CDR1 is SGHDN and CDR2 FVKESK. V gave up 0 bases and J gave up 4 bases, with 16 bases separating them. The CDR3 spells CASSQDRYGGLYNEQFF. DNA for the CDR3: TGTGCCAGCAGCCAAGATCGTTACGGGGGCCTTTACAATGAGCAGTTCTTC.

About this clone itself: Other DNA sequences within the sample encode an identical CDR3. The DNA for the CDR3 is TGCGCCAGCAGCTTGTCTGGGGGCAATCAGCCCCAGCATTTT. Encoded protein: CASSLSGGNQPQHF. The rearrangement joins TRBV5-1 to TRBJ1-5, with no clear D. This CDR3 comprises 14 residues. Trimming took 1 base from V and 2 from J, leaving 7 bases between them. Germline V gene data show CDR1 as SGHRS and CDR2 as YFSETQ.

The chain couples TRBV5-1 to TRBJ1-1; the D is unclear. This CDR3 spans 13 amino acids. V dropped 0 bases and J dropped 6 bases, with 9 bases sitting between them. The germline V gene encodes CDR1 SGHRS and CDR2 YFSETQ. The CDR3: CASSLGPLAEAFF. The CDR3, as DNA: TGCGCCAGCAGCTTGGGACCGTTGGCTGAAGCTTTCTTT.

This clone was detected once. The rearrangement joins TRBV7-9 to TRBJ2-3; 9 nucleotides align to TRBD2. The V and J ends lost 5 bases and 6 bases, in that order; junction bases with no gene match: 9. The germline V gene encodes CDR1 SEHNR and CDR2 FQNEAQ (reference sequence). The length of the CDR3 is 15 residues. CDR3 sequence: CASSAAGLAVDTQYF. The DNA of the CDR3 is TGTGCCAGCAGCGCGGCGGGACTAGCAGTTGATACGCAGTATTTT. Full variable domain (outside the CDR3, taken from reference TRBV7-9 and TRBJ2-3): DTGVSQNPRHKITKRGQNVTFRCDPISEHNRLYWYRQTLGQGPEFLTYFQNEAQLEKSRLLSDRFSAERPKGSFSTLEIQRTEQGDSAMYLCASSAAGLAVDTQYFGPGTRLTVL.

This chain joins TRBV27 and TRBJ1-6; the D is unclear. This CDR3 spans 13 amino acids. The V gene's germline CDR1 is MNHEY and CDR2 SMNVEV (reference sequence). V lost 10 bases to trimming and J lost 4 bases, with 11 bases between them. CDR3 bases: TGTGCCACCCGGAAAGGGTATAATTCACCCCTCCACTTT. Translating it yields CATRKGYNSPLHF.